The clone carrying this T cell receptor beta chain has a count of ten or more. Its antigen remains unidentified. Unique molecular identifiers were built into the TCR beta cDNA libraries. Input amounts of 1 to 10 million T cells were used. These gave 500,000 or so cDNA molecules, so each molecule approximated one T cell. TCRdb reprocessed the PCR reads via MiXCR and lists one record per CDR3 protein. Here the sample spans 160,000 or so distinct CDR3 sequences, around 36% being singletons. This entry belongs to a study of post-analysis software for immune sequencing data. Study as a whole: Patients had relapsing-remitting, secondary progressive or progressive-relapsing multiple sclerosis; some lacked subtype.

The CDR3 contains 15 residues. V was clipped by 2 bases and J by 4 bases, with 15 bases between them. Germline CDR1 and CDR2: SGHDT and YYEEEE. General study findings and limits: Five or six TRBV segments were more frequent in patients than controls; TRBV5-6, TRBV5-1 and TRBV20-1 belonged to this group. The authors found that F measure strongly co-clustered same-batch samples.

The sequencing here drew on blood, taken after autologous hematopoietic stem cell transplantation. The chain links TRBV5-6 to TRBJ1-2, with D uncertain. The sequence derives from a girl aged 10-17 years with multiple sclerosis. The CDR3 reads CASSFGTFGAYGYTF. The CDR3 region has the DNA TGTGCCAGCAGCTTCGGCACCTTCGGAGCCTATGGCTACACCTTC.